This T cell receptor beta chain was captured in a study of control samples from healthy donors and cancer patients. The CDR3 length is 17 residues. In germline, CDR1 is LGHDT, CDR2 YNNKEL (reference sequence). The ends lost 1 base at V and 5 bases at J; junction bases unmatched: 10. The protocol was immunoSEQ multiplex PCR, while the TCRdb copy is restricted to in-frame clones and leaves out a portion. The sample has about 170,000 clones, roughly 91% seen once; the top ten hold about 1.6%. Sequenced: blood. This TCR was recovered from a woman aged 25-40 years in good health. The chain combines TRBV3-1 (or the pseudogene TRBV3-2) with TRBJ2-3; 9 bases line up with TRBD2. CDR3 DNA sequence: TGTGCCAGCAGCCAAGTCGGCACTAGCGGGTATGGAGATACGCAGTATTTT. Amino acid sequence: CASSQVGTSGYGDTQYF.